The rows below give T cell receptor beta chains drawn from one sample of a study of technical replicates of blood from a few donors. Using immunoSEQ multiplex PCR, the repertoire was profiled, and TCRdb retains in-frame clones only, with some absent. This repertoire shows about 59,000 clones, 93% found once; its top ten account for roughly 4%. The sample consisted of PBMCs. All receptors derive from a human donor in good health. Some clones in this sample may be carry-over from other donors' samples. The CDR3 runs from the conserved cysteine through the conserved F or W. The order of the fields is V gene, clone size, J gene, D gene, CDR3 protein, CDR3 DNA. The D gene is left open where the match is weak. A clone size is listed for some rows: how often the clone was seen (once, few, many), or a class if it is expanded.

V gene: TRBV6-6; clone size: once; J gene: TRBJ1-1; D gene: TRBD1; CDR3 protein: CASSYRQGNTEAFF; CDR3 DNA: TGTGCCAGCAGTTACCGACAGGGTAACACTGAAGCTTTCTTT
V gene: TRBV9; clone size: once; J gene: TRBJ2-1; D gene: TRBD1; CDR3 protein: CASSVQSGTGRNEQFF; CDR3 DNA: TGTGCCAGCAGCGTCCAGTCCGGGACAGGACGAAATGAGCAGTTCTTC
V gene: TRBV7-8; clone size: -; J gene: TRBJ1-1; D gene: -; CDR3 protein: CASALSPGLEAFF; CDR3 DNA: TGTGCCAGCGCCTTAAGCCCCGGACTTGAAGCTTTCTTT
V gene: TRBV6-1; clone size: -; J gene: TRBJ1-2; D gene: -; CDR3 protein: CATGGGSKYNYGYTF; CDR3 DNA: TGTGCCACTGGGGGGGGGTCGAAGTACAACTATGGCTACACCTTC
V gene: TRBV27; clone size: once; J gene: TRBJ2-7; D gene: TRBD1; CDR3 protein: CASSRDSGYEQYF; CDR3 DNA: TGTGCCAGCAGTCGGGACAGTGGCTACGAGCAGTACTTC
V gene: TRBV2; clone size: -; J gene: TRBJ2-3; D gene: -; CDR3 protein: CASTRTGLSTDTQYF; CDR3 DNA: TGTGCCAGCACCCGAACGGGACTTAGCACAGATACGCAGTATTTT
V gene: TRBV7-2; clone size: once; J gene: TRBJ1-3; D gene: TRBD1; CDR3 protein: CASSPEGAGQVSGNTIYF; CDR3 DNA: TGTGCCAGCAGCCCAGAAGGCGCGGGACAGGTCTCTGGAAACACCATATATTTT
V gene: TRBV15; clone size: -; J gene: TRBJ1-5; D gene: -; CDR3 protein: CATSRLGARDSNQPQHF; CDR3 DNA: TGTGCCACCAGCAGACTAGGGGCCAGAGATAGCAATCAGCCCCAGCATTTT
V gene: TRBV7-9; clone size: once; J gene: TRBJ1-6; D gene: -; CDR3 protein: CASSLEGVDSPLHF; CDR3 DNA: TGTGCCAGCAGCTTAGAAGGGGTCGATTCACCCCTCCACTTT
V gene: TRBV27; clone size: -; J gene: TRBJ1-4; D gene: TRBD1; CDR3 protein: CASRQGAVEKLFF; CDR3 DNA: TGTGCCAGCAGGCAGGGGGCGGTTGAAAAACTGTTTTTT
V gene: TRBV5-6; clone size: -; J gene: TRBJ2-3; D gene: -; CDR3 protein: CASSLRVLDTQYF; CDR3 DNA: TGTGCCAGCAGCTTACGGGTCCTAGATACGCAGTATTTT
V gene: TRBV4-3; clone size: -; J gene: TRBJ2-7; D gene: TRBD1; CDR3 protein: CASSQGYGQVYEQYF; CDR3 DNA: TGCGCCAGCAGCCAAGGGTACGGACAGGTCTACGAGCAGTACTTC
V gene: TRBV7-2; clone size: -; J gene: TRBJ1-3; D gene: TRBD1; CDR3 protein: CASSLVRGQGNGGNTIYF; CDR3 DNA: TGTGCCAGCAGCTTAGTCCGAGGACAGGGTAATGGTGGAAACACCATATATTTT
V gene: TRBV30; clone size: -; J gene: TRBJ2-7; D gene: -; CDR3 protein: CALGLSYEQYF; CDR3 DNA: TGTGCCTTAGGACTGTCCTACGAGCAGTACTTC
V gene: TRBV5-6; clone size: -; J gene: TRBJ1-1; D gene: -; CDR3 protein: CASSALEGRSTEAFF; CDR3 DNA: TGTGCCAGCAGCGCCCTGGAGGGGAGAAGCACTGAAGCTTTCTTT
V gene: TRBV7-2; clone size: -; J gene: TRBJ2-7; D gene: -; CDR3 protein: CASSSYLRSYEQYF; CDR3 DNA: TGTGCCAGCAGCTCATACTTACGATCCTACGAGCAGTACTTC
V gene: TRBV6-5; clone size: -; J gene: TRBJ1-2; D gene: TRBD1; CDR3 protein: CASIPGQGSYGYTF; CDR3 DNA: TGTGCCAGCATACCGGGACAGGGCTCTTATGGCTACACCTTC
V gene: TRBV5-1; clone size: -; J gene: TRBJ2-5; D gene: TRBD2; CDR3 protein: CASSPIAGAGGETQYF; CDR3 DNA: TGCGCCAGCAGCCCAATAGCGGGAGCCGGTGGAGAGACCCAGTACTTC
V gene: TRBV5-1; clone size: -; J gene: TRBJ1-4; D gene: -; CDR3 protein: CASSDVSGGEKLFF; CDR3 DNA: TGCGCCAGCAGCGACGTCTCCGGCGGTGAAAAACTGTTTTTT
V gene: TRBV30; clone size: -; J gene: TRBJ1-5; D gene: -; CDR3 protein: CAWSEEDRGNQPQHF; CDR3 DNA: TGTGCCTGGAGTGAGGAGGATAGGGGGAACCAGCCCCAGCATTTT
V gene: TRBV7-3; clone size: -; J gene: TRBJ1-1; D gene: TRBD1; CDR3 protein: CASSLTGQGEAFF; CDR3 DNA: TGTGCCAGCAGCTTAACCGGACAGGGGGAAGCTTTCTTT
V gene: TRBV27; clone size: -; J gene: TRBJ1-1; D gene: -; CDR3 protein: CASRPSLNMNTEAFF; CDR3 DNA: TGTGCCAGCAGGCCGTCCTTAAACATGAACACTGAAGCTTTCTTT
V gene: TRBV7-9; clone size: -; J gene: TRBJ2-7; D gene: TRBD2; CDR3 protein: CASSPALAGGTSYEQYF; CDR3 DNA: TGTGCCAGCAGCCCCGCGCTAGCGGGGGGGACATCCTACGAGCAGTACTTC
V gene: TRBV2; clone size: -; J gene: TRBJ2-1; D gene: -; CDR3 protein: CATAPGSYRNEQFF; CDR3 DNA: TGTGCCACGGCTCCCGGGTCTTATCGGAATGAGCAGTTCTTC
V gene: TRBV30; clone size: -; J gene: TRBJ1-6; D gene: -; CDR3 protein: CAWSSAGTYNSPLHF; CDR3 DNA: TGTGCCTGGAGCTCGGCGGGGACCTATAATTCACCCCTCCACTTT
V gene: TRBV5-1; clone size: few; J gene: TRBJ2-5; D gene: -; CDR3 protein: CASSLEQGHVETQYF; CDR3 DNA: TGCGCCAGCAGCTTGGAACAGGGCCACGTGGAGACCCAGTACTTC
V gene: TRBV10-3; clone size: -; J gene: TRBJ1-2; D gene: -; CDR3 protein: CAISESQGSFGYTF; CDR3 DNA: TGTGCCATCAGTGAGTCACAGGGAAGTTTTGGCTACACCTTC
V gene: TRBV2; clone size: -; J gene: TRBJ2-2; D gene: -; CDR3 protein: CASNGGTNTGELFF; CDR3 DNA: TGTGCCAGCAATGGGGGGACGAACACCGGGGAGCTGTTTTTT
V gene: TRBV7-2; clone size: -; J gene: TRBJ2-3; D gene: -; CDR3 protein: CASSLEPGSDTQYF; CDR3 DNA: TGTGCCAGCAGCTTAGAGCCGGGGTCAGATACGCAGTATTTT
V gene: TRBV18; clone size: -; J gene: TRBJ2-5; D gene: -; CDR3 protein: CASSPEGWAVETQYF; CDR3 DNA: TGTGCCAGCTCACCGGAGGGTTGGGCCGTGGAGACCCAGTACTTC
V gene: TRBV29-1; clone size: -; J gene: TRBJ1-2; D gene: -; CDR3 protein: CSVAGHQYSNYGYTF; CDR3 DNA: TGCAGCGTTGCGGGACACCAGTACTCTAACTATGGCTACACCTTC
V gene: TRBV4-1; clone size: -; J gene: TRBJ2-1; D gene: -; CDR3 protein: CASSQDQLVRYEQFF; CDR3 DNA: TGCGCCAGCAGCCAAGATCAGCTAGTCCGGTACGAGCAGTTCTTC
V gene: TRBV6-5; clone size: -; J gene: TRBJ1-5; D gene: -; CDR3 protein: CASARESSNQPQHF; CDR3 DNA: TGTGCCAGTGCCCGGGAGTCTAGCAATCAGCCCCAGCATTTT
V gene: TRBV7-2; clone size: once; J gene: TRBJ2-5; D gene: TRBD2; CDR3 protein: CASSPGQFREGAQYF; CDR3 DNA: TGTGCCAGCAGCCCTGGACAATTCCGGGAGGGGGCCCAGTACTTC
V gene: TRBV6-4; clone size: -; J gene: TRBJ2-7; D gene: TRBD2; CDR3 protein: CASPTASGRAYEQYF; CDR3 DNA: TGTGCCAGCCCCACCGCTAGCGGGAGAGCCTACGAGCAGTACTTC
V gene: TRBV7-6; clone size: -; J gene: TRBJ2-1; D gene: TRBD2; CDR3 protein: CASSLETSLQKRSSYNEQFF; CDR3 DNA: TGTGCCAGCAGCTTAGAGACTAGCCTGCAGAAAAGGAGCTCCTACAATGAGCAGTTCTTC
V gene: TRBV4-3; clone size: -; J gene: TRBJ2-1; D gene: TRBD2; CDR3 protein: CASSPGTGGHSYNEQFF; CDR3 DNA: TGCGCCAGCAGCCCGGGGACGGGGGGGCATTCCTACAATGAGCAGTTCTTC
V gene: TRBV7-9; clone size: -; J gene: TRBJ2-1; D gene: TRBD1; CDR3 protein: CASSLRQGGEQFF; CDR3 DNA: TGTGCCAGCAGCTTACGACAGGGTGGTGAGCAGTTCTTC
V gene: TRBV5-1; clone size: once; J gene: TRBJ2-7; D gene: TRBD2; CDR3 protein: CASRVTSGSLEQYF; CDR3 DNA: TGCGCCAGCAGGGTTACTAGCGGGAGTCTAGAGCAGTACTTC
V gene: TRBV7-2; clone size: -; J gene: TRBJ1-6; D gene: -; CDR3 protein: CASSLEWRGLAYNSPLHF; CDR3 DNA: TGTGCCAGCAGCTTAGAGTGGCGGGGGCTGGCCTATAATTCACCCCTCCACTTT
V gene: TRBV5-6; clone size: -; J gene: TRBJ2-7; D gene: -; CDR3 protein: CASSLVPGAYEQYF; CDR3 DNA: TGTGCCAGCAGCTTGGTGCCAGGGGCCTACGAGCAGTACTTC
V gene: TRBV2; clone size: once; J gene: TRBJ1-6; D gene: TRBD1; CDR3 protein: CASSGQGANISPLHF; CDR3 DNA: TGTGCCAGCAGCGGGCAGGGGGCGAATATCTCACCCCTCCACTTT
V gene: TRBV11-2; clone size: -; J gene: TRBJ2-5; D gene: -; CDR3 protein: CASSPPGGYETQYF; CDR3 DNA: TGTGCCAGCAGCCCCCCCGGAGGGTATGAGACCCAGTACTTC
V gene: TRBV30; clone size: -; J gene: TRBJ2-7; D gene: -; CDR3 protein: CAWTGAGGGLEQYF; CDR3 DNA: TGTGCCTGGACGGGGGCAGGGGGAGGTTTGGAGCAGTACTTC